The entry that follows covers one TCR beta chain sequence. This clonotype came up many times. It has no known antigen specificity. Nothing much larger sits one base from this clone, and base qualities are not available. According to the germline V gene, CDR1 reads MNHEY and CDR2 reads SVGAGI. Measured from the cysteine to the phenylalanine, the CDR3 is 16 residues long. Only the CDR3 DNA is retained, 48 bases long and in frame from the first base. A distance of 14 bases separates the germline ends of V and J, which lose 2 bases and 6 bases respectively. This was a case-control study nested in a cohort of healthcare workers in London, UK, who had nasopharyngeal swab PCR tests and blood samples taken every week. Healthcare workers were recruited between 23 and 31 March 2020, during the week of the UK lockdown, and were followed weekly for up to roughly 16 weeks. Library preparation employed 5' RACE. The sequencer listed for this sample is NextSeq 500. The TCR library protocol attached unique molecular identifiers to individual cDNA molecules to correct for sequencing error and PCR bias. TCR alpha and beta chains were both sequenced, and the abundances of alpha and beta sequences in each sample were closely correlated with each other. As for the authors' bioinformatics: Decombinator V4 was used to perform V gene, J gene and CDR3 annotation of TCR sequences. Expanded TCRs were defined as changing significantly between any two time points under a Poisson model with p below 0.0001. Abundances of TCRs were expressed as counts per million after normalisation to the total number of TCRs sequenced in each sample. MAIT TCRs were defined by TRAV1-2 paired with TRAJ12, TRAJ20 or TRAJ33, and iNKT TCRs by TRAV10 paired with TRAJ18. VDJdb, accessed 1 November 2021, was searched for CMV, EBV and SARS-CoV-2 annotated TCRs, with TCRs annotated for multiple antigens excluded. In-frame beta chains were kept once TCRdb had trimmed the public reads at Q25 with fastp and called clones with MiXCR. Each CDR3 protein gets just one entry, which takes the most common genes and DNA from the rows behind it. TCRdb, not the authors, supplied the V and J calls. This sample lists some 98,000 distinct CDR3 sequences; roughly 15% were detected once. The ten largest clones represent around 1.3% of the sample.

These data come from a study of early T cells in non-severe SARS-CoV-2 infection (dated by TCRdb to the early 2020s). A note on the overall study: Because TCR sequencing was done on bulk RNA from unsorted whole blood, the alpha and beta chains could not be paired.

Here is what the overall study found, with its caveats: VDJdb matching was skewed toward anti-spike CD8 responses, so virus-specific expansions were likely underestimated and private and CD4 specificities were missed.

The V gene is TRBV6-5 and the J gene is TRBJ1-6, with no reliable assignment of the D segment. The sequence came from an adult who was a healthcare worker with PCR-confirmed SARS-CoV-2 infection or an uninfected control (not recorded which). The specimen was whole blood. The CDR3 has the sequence CASSYTAQWVNSPLHF. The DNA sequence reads TGTGCCAGCAGTTACACCGCCCAGTGGGTTAATTCACCCCTCCACTTT.